This T cell receptor beta chain was retrieved from a study of human T cells and chemical hapten exposure. As to time point: patch test 1, 2 weeks after DPC sensitization. Stated treatment: therapeutic diphenylcyclopropenone sensitization with weekly scalp DPC. TCRdb called the RACE reads again in MiXCR, with one record for every CDR3 protein. Here the sample spans about 110,000 distinct CDR3 sequences, 11% being singletons. Germline CDR1 MRHNA, CDR2 SNTAGT. CDR3 size: 16 residues. The V segment lost 4 bases and the J segment 1 base; nucleotides outside the gene matches: 8. This clonotype has just a few counts.

The sample in question was whole blood, obtained in connection with sensitization to the hapten diphenylcyclopropenone (DPC). The rearrangement joins TRBV6-4 to TRBJ2-7; TRBD2 matches at 9 bases. This clonotype was sampled from a middle-aged woman with alopecia areata. Some clones in this sample may be carry-over from other donors' samples. This CDR3 is CASSADASGGSYEQYF. As DNA, the CDR3 is TGTGCCAGCAGTGCAGATGCAAGCGGGGGGTCCTACGAGCAGTACTTC.